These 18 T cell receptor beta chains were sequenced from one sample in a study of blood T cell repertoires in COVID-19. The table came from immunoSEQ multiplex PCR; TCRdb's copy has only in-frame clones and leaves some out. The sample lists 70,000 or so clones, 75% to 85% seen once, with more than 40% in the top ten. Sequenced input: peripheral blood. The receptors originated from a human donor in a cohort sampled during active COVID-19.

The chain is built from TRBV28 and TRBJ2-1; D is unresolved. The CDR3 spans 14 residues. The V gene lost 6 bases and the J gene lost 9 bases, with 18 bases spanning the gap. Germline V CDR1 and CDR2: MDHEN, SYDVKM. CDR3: CASRTAVRAGEQFF. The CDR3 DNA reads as TGTGCCAGCAGAACTGCCGTCCGCGCCGGTGAGCAGTTCTTC.

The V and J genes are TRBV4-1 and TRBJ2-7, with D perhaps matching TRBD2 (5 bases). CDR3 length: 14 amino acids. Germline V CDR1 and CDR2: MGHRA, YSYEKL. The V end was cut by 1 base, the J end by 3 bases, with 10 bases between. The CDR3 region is CASSQADSLYEQYF. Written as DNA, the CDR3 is TGCGCCAGCAGCCAAGCGGACTCGCTCTACGAGCAGTACTTC.

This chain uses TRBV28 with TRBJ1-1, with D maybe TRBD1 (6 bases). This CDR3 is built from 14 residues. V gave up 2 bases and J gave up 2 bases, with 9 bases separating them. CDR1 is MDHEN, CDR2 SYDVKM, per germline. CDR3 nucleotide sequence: TGTGCCAGCAGTTTAGGACAGAAAAACACTGAAGCTTTCTTT. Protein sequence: CASSLGQKNTEAFF.

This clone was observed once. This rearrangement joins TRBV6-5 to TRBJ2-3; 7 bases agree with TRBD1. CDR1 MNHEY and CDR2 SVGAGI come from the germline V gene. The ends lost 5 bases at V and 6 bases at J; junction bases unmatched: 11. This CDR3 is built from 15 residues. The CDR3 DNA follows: TGTGCCAGCAGTCCCCTACCGACAGGGAGCGATACGCAGTATTTT. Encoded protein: CASSPLPTGSDTQYF.

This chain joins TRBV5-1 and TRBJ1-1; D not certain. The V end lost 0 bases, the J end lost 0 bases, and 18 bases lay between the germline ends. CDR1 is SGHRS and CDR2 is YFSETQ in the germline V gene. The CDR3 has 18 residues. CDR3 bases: TGCGCCAGCAGCTTGGGATTTAACAGCTATAGGATGAACACTGAAGCTTTCTTT. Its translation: CASSLGFNSYRMNTEAFF.

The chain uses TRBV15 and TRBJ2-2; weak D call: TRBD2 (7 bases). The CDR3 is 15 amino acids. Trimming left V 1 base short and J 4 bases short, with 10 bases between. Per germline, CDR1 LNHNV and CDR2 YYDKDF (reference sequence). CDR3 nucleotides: TGTGCCACCAGCAGAGGCGGGGGCGGCACCGGGGAGCTGTTTTTT. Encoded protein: CATSRGGGGTGELFF.

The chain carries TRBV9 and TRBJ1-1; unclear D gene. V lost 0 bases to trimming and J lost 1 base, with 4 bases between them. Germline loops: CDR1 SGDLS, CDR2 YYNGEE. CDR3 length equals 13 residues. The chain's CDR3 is CASSVAQNTEAFF. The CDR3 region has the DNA TGTGCCAGCAGCGTAGCCCAGAACACTGAAGCTTTCTTT.

This chain's CDR3 is CASSLVGTGGTGELFF. CDR3 DNA: TGTGCCAGCAGCTTAGTCGGGACAGGGGGCACCGGGGAGCTGTTTTTT. The chain combines TRBV7-9 with TRBJ2-2; 11 positions match TRBD1. The ends lost 1 base at V and 4 bases at J; junction bases unmatched: 2. In germline, CDR1 is SEHNR, CDR2 FQNEAQ (reference sequence). This CDR3 is 16 amino acids long. The full variable domain, rest sourced from reference TRBV7-9 and TRBJ2-2, is DTGVSQNPRHKITKRGQNVTFRCDPISEHNRLYWYRQTLGQGPEFLTYFQNEAQLEKSRLLSDRFSAERPKGSFSTLEIQRTEQGDSAMYLCASSLVGTGGTGELFFGEGSRLTVL.

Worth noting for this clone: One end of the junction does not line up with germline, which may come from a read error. The CDR3, as DNA: TGTGCCACCAGCAGGAACTCCGGGGAGCTGTTTTTT. It translates to CATSRNSGELFF. V gene TRBV15 combines with J gene TRBJ2-2; D gene unclear. The germline V gene encodes CDR1 LNHNV and CDR2 YYDKDF (reference sequence). The CDR3 is made up of 12 amino acids.

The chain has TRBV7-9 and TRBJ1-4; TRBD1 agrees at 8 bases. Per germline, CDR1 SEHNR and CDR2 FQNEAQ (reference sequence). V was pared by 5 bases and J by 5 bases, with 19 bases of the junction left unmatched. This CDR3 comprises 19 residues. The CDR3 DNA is TGTGCCAGCAGCCTGGCAGGGACAGGTGGAAGGGGGCTAAATGAAAAACTGTTTTTT. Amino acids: CASSLAGTGGRGLNEKLFF.

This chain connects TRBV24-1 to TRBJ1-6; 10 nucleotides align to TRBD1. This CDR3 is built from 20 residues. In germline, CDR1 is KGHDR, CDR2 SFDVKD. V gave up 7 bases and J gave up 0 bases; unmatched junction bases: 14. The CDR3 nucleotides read TGTGCCACCAGCCACCGCAGGGACAGGGGTACAAGCTCCTATAATTCACCCCTCCACTTT. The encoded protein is CATSHRRDRGTSSYNSPLHF.

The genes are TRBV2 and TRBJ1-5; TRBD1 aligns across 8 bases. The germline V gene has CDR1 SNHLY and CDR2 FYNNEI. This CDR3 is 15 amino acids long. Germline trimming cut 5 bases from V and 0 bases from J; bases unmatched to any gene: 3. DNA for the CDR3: TGTGCCAGCAGTTCACAGGGGGATAGCAATCAGCCCCAGCATTTT. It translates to CASSSQGDSNQPQHF.

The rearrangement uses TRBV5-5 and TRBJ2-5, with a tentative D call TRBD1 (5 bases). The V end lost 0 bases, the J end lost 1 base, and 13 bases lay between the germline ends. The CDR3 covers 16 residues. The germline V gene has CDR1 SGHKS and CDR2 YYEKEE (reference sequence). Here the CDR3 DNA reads TGTGCCAGCAGCTTGGGTGAGCAGGGCCCCCAAGAGACCCAGTACTTC. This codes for CASSLGEQGPQETQYF.

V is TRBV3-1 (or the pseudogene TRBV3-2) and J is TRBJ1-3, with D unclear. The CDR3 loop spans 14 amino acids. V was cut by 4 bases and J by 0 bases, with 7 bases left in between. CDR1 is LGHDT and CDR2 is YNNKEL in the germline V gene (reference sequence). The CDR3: CASSLQSSGNTIYF. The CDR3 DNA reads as TGTGCCAGCAGCCTGCAGTCCTCTGGAAACACCATATATTTT.

The CDR3, as DNA: TGTGCCAGTAGTGCAGAAGTCTCTGGAAACACCATATATTTT. The encoded protein is CASSAEVSGNTIYF. V gene TRBV19 combines with J gene TRBJ1-3, with D unresolved. CDR3 length: 14 amino acids. Per the germline V gene, CDR1 is LNHDA and CDR2 is SQIVND (reference sequence). V dropped 5 bases and J dropped 0 bases, with 8 bases sitting between them.

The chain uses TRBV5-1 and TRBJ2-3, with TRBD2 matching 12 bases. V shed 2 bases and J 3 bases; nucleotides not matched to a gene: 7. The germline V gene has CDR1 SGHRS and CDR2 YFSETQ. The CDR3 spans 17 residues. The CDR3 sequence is CASSFNLAGGYTDTQYF. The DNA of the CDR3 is TGCGCCAGCAGCTTCAACCTAGCGGGAGGGTATACAGATACGCAGTATTTT.

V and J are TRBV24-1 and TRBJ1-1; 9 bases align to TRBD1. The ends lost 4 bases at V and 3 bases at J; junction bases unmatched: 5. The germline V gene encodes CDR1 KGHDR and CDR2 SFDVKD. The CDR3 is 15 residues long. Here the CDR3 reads CATSELRDRDTEAFF. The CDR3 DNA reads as TGTGCCACCAGTGAGCTCCGGGACAGGGACACTGAAGCTTTCTTT.

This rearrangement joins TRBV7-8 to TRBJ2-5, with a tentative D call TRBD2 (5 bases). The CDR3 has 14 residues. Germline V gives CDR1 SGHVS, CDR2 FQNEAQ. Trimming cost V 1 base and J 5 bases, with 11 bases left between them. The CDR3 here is CASSLVGMWETQYF. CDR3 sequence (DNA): TGTGCCAGCAGCTTAGTCGGGATGTGGGAGACCCAGTACTTC.